The clone carrying this TCR beta chain was found once. Measured with immunoSEQ multiplex PCR; TCRdb has only the in-frame clones, and not every one. The data hold 250,000 to 300,000 clones, with over 85% observed a single time. Germline V gives CDR1 SEHNR, CDR2 FQNEAQ (reference sequence). This CDR3 is 14 amino acids long. The ends were cut back, 3 bases at V and 4 bases at J, with 11 bases in the middle. The Seattle patients, enrolled during active infection, were followed longitudinally. This specimen belongs to a study of blood T cell repertoires in COVID-19. The receptor was isolated from a woman aged 25 to 39 with COVID-19, enrolled during active disease. The V and J genes are TRBV7-9 and TRBJ2-3; tentative D call: TRBD1 (6 bases). The source material was peripheral blood. The CDR3 here is CASSLVGAADTQYF. The CDR3 DNA is TGTGCCAGCAGCTTGGTGGGGGCCGCAGATACGCAGTATTTT.